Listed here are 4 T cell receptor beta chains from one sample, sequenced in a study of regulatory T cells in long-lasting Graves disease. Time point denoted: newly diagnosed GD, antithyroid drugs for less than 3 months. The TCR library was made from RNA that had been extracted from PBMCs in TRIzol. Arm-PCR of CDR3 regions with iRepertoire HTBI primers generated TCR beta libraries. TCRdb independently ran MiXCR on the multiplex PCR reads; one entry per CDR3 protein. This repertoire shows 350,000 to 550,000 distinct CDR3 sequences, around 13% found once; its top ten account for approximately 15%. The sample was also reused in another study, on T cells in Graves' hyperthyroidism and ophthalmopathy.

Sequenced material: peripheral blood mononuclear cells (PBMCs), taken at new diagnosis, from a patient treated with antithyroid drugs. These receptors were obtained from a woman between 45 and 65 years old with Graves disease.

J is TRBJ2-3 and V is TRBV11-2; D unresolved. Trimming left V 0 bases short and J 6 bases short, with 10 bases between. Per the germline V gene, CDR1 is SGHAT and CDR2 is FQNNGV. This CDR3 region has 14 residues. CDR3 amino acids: CASSLDAFTDTQYF. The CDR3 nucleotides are TGTGCCAGCAGCTTAGATGCGTTCACGGATACGCAGTATTTT.

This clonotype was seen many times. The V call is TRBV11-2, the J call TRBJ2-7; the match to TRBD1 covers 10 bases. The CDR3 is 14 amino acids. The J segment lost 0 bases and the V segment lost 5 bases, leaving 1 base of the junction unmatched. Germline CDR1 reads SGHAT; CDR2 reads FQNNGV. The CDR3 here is CASSRQGASYEQYF. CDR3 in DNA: TGTGCCAGCAGCAGACAGGGGGCCTCCTACGAGCAGTACTTC.

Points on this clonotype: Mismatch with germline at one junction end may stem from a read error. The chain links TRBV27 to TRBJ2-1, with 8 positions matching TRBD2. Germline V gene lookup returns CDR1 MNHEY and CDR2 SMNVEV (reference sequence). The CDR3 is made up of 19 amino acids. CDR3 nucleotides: TGTGCCAGCAGTTATCTAGACCCCGCTGTGGCGGGAGGTGGCAATGAGCAGTCCTTC. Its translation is CASSYLDPAVAGGGNEQSF.

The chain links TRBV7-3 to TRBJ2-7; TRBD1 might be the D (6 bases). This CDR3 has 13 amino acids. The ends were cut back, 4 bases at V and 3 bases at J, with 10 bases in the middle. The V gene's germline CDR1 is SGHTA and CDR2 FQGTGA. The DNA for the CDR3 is TGTGCCAGCAGCTCTACACAGGGCTACGAGCAGTACTTC. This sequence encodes CASSSTQGYEQYF.